This passage covers 14 T cell receptor beta chains from one sample sequenced in a study of blood T cell repertoires in COVID-19 (dated by TCRdb to the early 2020s). The library was made by the immunoSEQ multiplex PCR assay. TCRdb carries this immuneACCESS record with in-frame sequences only. Its versions omit some clonotypes, under half of them owing to an unresolved V gene in the studies checked, with the rest unexplained. This sample comprises fewer than 40,000 clones, roughly 77% of them detected only once. The biggest ten clones account for more than 35% of the sample. Sequenced: peripheral blood. The receptors were gathered from a man aged 80 or over with active or convalescent COVID-19.

The chain recombines TRBV3-1 (or the pseudogene TRBV3-2) with TRBJ2-1; the D gene is possibly TRBD2 (6 bases). Between the trimmed V and J ends, which lost 1 base and 8 bases, there was a span of 12 bases. Germline values: CDR1 LGHDT, CDR2 YNNKEL (reference sequence). The CDR3 contains 14 residues. The CDR3 DNA follows: TGTGCCAGCAGCCAAGTGGGAGGTACCGATGAGCAGTTCTTC. Translated: CASSQVGGTDEQFF.

The chain combines TRBV7-2 with TRBJ1-4, with 7 bases matching TRBD1. The V and J ends lost 6 bases and 7 bases, in that order; junction bases with no gene match: 8. CDR3 length: 14 residues. Germline V lookup: CDR1 SGHTA, CDR2 FQGNSA. CDR3 loop: CASRHDREGEKLFF. As DNA, the CDR3 is TGTGCCAGCAGACACGACAGGGAAGGTGAAAAACTGTTTTTT.

A few counts support this clone. The chain carries TRBV5-4 and TRBJ2-7; D is perhaps TRBD2 (5 bases). CDR1 is SGHNT, CDR2 YYREEE, per germline (reference sequence). V dropped 5 bases and J dropped 5 bases, with 20 bases sitting between them. The CDR3 is made up of 15 amino acids. CDR3 DNA sequence: TGTGCCAGCAGTTTGAGTGGGGAGAATCCCAACGAGCAGTACTTC. Amino acid sequence: CASSLSGENPNEQYF.

This clone has a handful of counts. The chain has TRBV6-2 or TRBV6-3 and TRBJ1-5; TRBD1 aligns across 7 bases. The CDR3 totals 13 residues. Germline V CDR1 and CDR2: MNHEY, SVGEGT. With 2 bases clipped from V and 9 bases from J, the junction kept 4 bases outside the gene matches. CDR3 DNA sequence: TGTGCCAGCAGTTACGACAGGGCCAGGCCCCAGCATTTT. Translating it yields CASSYDRARPQHF.

This rearrangement joins TRBV4-2 to TRBJ1-2; TRBD1 agrees at 9 bases. Germline CDR1 reads LGHNA; CDR2 reads YNFKEQ. The CDR3 is 15 residues long. V was clipped by 0 bases and J by 8 bases; unmatched bases: 7. CDR3 region: CASSQEGQGANGYTF. In DNA form, the CDR3 reads TGTGCCAGCAGCCAAGAGGGACAGGGAGCAAACGGCTACACCTTC.

V is TRBV19 and J is TRBJ2-4; D gene uncertain. V dropped 1 base and J dropped 1 base, with 20 bases sitting between them. The CDR3 is 19 residues long. Germline-derived CDR1 and CDR2 are LNHDA and SQIVND (reference sequence). Here the CDR3 reads CASSIGGRNFAGAKNIQYF. In DNA form, the CDR3 reads TGTGCCAGTAGTATAGGCGGTAGAAACTTCGCTGGGGCCAAAAACATTCAGTACTTC.

The V call is TRBV9, the J call TRBJ2-3, with 8 nucleotides matching TRBD2. The CDR3 consists of 14 residues. V was pared by 3 bases and J by 3 bases, with 3 bases of the junction left unmatched. From germline, CDR1 is SGDLS and CDR2 YYNGEE. The CDR3 DNA sequence: TGTGCCAGCAGCGCCGGGGGGGCTACAGATACGCAGTATTTT. Translation: CASSAGGATDTQYF.

The genes are TRBV7-2 and TRBJ2-3; 9 bases fit TRBD2. The CDR3 covers 15 residues. From germline, CDR1 is SGHTA and CDR2 FQGNSA. V gave up 1 base and J gave up 4 bases; unmatched junction bases: 3. In nucleotides, the CDR3 is TGTGCCAGCAGCTTAGGGTCTAGCGGGGCAGATACGCAGTATTTT. Translating gives CASSLGSSGADTQYF.

V is TRBV7-9 and J is TRBJ2-2; D possibly corresponds to TRBD2 (6 bases). Per the germline V gene, CDR1 is SEHNR and CDR2 is FQNEAQ (reference sequence). CDR3 length equals 16 residues. V was trimmed by 5 bases and J by 0 bases, leaving 13 bases between them. The CDR3 loop reads CASSVLGGPNTGELFF. CDR3 coding DNA: TGTGCCAGCAGCGTCTTGGGGGGACCGAACACCGGGGAGCTGTTTTTT.

The chain links TRBV24-1 to TRBJ2-3; D not resolved. CDR1 KGHDR and CDR2 SFDVKD come from the germline V gene. Trimming took 5 bases from V and 6 from J, leaving 8 bases between them. The CDR3 contains 12 residues. Written as DNA, the CDR3 is TGTGCCACCAGTGGGTCTAGGGATACGCAGTATTTT. This gives the protein CATSGSRDTQYF.

The J gene is TRBJ1-2, the V gene TRBV28, with 9 nucleotides matching TRBD1. The CDR3 contains 14 residues. The germline CDR1 and CDR2 sequences are MDHEN and SYDVKM. The ends lost 7 bases at V and 5 bases at J; junction bases unmatched: 8. As DNA, the CDR3 is TGTGCCAGCATAAAAACAGGGGGCTTTTATGGCTACACCTTC. Encoded protein: CASIKTGGFYGYTF.

With respect to this clone: Within the sample, other DNA sequences also encode this same CDR3. The chain links TRBV11-3 to TRBJ1-1, with 9 bases identical to TRBD1. The CDR3 sequence is 13 residues long. The J segment lost 4 bases and the V segment lost 5 bases, leaving 2 bases of the junction unmatched. CDR1 is SGHNT, CDR2 YENEEA, per germline. CDR3 bases: TGTGCCAGCAGCCGACAGGGGGGCACTGAAGCTTTCTTT. This sequence encodes CASSRQGGTEAFF.

The chain recombines TRBV6-1 with TRBJ1-2; D remains ambiguous. V was cut by 3 bases and J by 3 bases, with 5 bases left in between. This CDR3 contains 12 residues. Germline CDR1 MNHNS, CDR2 SASEGT. The CDR3 DNA follows: TGTGCCAGCAGTGAGGTAGACTATGGCTACACCTTC. This translates into CASSEVDYGYTF.

The rearrangement uses TRBV11-2 and TRBJ2-1; D perhaps matches TRBD1 (6 bases). Trimming pared 0 bases from V and 14 bases from J, leaving 14 bases between. This CDR3 comprises 13 residues. Germline V CDR1 and CDR2: SGHAT, FQNNGV. The CDR3 is CASSLDLVQGKFF. The CDR3, as DNA: TGTGCCAGCAGCTTAGATCTTGTACAGGGCAAGTTCTTC.